A selection of T cell receptor beta chains follows, all from one sample in a study of T-cell reconstitution after alpha-beta-depleted transplantation in children. TCRdb reanalysed the PCR reads using MiXCR and keeps one entry per CDR3 protein. The sample comprises almost 500,000 distinct CDR3 sequences, roughly a tenth of which are singletons, and around 2.2% rests with the top ten. The sequenced sample was PBMCs, obtained before TCRalphabeta/CD19-depleted stem cell transplant. All receptors derive from a child aged 2-9 years with inherited bone marrow failure, due to receive a stem cell transplant. CDR3s leave out the opening cysteine and the closing phenylalanine or tryptophan. The order of the fields is V gene, J gene, clone size, CDR3 protein. Where a row states a size, it is once, few, many or the class of an expanded clone; other rows omit it.

v_gene: TRBV9
j_gene: TRBJ2-7
abundance: few
CDR3aa: ASSVAHQTHEQY

v_gene: TRBV19
j_gene: TRBJ2-1
abundance: few
CDR3aa: ASSIAGVDEQF

v_gene: TRBV11-2
j_gene: TRBJ2-1
abundance: many
CDR3aa: ASSPRGLDPNNEQF

v_gene: TRBV24-1
j_gene: TRBJ1-1
abundance: many
CDR3aa: ATSDLDGYEAF

v_gene: TRBV7-6
j_gene: TRBJ2-7
abundance: few
CDR3aa: ASSPKQLAGADEQY

v_gene: TRBV7-9
j_gene: TRBJ2-7
abundance: many
CDR3aa: ASSPTGGTTYEQY

v_gene: TRBV25-1
j_gene: TRBJ2-4
abundance: many
CDR3aa: ASRGQGKNIQY

v_gene: TRBV19
j_gene: TRBJ2-1
abundance: many
CDR3aa: ASSIPQLVSYNEQF

v_gene: TRBV4-3
j_gene: TRBJ2-3
abundance: many
CDR3aa: ASSQDYSTDTQY

v_gene: TRBV20-1
j_gene: TRBJ1-5
abundance: many
CDR3aa: SARDPLRDSQPQH

v_gene: TRBV4-2
j_gene: TRBJ1-1
abundance: many
CDR3aa: ASSHPGGGGLNTEAF

v_gene: TRBV6-1
j_gene: TRBJ1-2
abundance: few
CDR3aa: ASSLATGRDGYT

v_gene: TRBV5-4
j_gene: TRBJ2-7
abundance: few
CDR3aa: ASSPKPGLAFYEQY

v_gene: TRBV7-2
j_gene: TRBJ2-1
abundance: -
CDR3aa: ASSFWAQGGRGNEQF

v_gene: TRBV19
j_gene: TRBJ1-1
abundance: few
CDR3aa: ASRSWNSLNTEAF

v_gene: TRBV27
j_gene: TRBJ2-7
abundance: many
CDR3aa: ASSPHDLSDYEQY

v_gene: TRBV7-9
j_gene: TRBJ2-7
abundance: -
CDR3aa: ASSFVGGPHEQY

v_gene: TRBV24-1
j_gene: TRBJ2-7
abundance: few
CDR3aa: ATPFGHSYEQY